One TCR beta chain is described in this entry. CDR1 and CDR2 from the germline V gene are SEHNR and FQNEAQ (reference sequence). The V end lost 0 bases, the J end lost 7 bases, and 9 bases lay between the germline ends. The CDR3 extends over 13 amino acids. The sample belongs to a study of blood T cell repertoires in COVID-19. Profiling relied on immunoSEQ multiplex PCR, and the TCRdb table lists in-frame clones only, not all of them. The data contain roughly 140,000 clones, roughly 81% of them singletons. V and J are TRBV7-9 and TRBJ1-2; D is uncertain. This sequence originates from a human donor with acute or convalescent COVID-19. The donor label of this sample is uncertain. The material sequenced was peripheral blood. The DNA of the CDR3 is TGTGCCAGCAGCTTAGCGCTATCGGGTGGCTACACCTTC. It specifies CASSLALSGGYTF.